This T cell receptor beta chain emerged from a study of graft-versus-host responses after intestinal transplantation. Overall study: Recipients received multivisceral, liver-intestinal, or isolated intestinal transplants. Anti-thymocyte globulin induction, then tacrolimus and steroids for about three years, went to all recipients.

As to this clone: What it binds is not known.

Measured with immunoSEQ multiplex PCR; TCRdb has only the in-frame clones, and not every one. Altogether fewer than 95,000 clones are present, 90% to 95% being singletons, with the ten largest covering 0.45% to 0.6%. Germline values: CDR1 LNHDA, CDR2 SQIVND (reference sequence). The J segment lost 7 bases and the V segment lost 0 bases, leaving 9 bases of the junction unmatched. This CDR3 spans 16 amino acids. The rearrangement uses TRBV19 and TRBJ2-5; 9 bases are shared with TRBD2. This clonotype was sampled from a human donor who received an intestinal transplant. The sequenced sample was unstimulated CD8+ T cells sorted from spleen or lymph node cells, obtained before intestinal transplant. The CDR3 DNA sequence: TGTGCCAGTAGTATAGAGGGCGGGGGGGCCCTTGGGACCCAGTACTTC. Its protein is CASSIEGGGALGTQYF.